This entry is about one T cell receptor beta chain. Its antigen is unknown. The PCR ran on 60 Vbeta and 13 Jbeta primers. Clones were read by immunoSEQ multiplex PCR, and TCRdb kept only the in-frame ones, dropping some. The top ten clones hold more than 1% of a sample with approximately 190,000 clones, approximately 90% of them seen once. In germline, CDR1 is SNHLY, CDR2 FYNNEI. There are 13 residues in the CDR3. Trimming pared 8 bases from V and 2 bases from J, leaving 12 bases between. This sample is drawn from a study of cytomegalovirus exposure and HLA in healthy donors. Turning to the study itself: The Caucasian-associated ancestry cluster held roughly 78% of some 420 genotyped donors.

Whole-study results and caveats: When analyzed later, a missense DCLRE1C variant was found to be linked to TCR beta V- and J-gene trimming. Data from an earlier analysis indicated that most TCR beta V segments were productive either about 87% or about 30% of the time. Diagnosis of cytomegalovirus status made by the classifier reportedly showed high specificity and sensitivity.

The chain carries TRBV2 and TRBJ2-5, with D hard to call. This clonotype was sampled from a boy between 2 and 10 years old in good health and CMV-seronegative. Sequencing was done on a sample of PBMCs. The CDR3 coding sequence is TGTGCCAGCGGCCTAGAGGCACAAGAGACCCAGTACTTC. It is translated as CASGLEAQETQYF.